Following are 15 T cell receptor beta chains from one sample sequenced in a study of T-cell memory formation after mild COVID-19. MiXCR was run by TCRdb on the 5' RACE reads, yielding one entry per CDR3 protein. The profile covers just under 350,000 distinct CDR3 sequences, with 10% to 15% appearing a single time and 20% to 25% taken by the ten largest. The sequencing input was PBMCs or a T cell subset sorted from them (not recorded which). These receptors were obtained from a man aged 18 to 29 who had mild COVID-19 (a few samples of this study predate the infection). Cell type and time point are not known.

The chain couples TRBV7-2 to TRBJ1-6; a weak D match, TRBD1 (5 bases). CDR1 is SGHTA and CDR2 is FQGNSA in the germline V gene. V was pared by 2 bases and J by 10 bases, with 12 bases between. This CDR3 region has 14 residues. CDR3: CASSLIREGSPLHF. CDR3 DNA sequence: TGTGCCAGCAGCTTAATCAGGGAGGGATCACCCCTCCACTTT. Full variable domain (outside the CDR3, taken from reference TRBV7-2 and TRBJ1-6): GAGVSQSPSNKVTEKGKDVELRCDPISGHTALYWYRQSLGQGLEFLIYFQGNSAPDKSGLPSDRFSAERTGGSVSTLTIQRTQQEDSAVYLCASSLIREGSPLHFGNGTRLTVT.

The genes are TRBV6-6 and TRBJ1-3, with no clear D. The CDR3 loop spans 16 amino acids. The V end was cut by 4 bases, the J end by 0 bases, with 13 bases between. CDR1 and CDR2 (germline): MNHNY, SVGAGI (reference sequence). Here the CDR3 reads CASSFGRTTSGNTIYF. In nucleotides, the CDR3 is TGTGCCAGCAGTTTCGGACGGACGACCTCTGGAAACACCATATATTTT.

The table lists this clonotype with a few counts. The rearrangement uses TRBV15 and TRBJ2-6; D not resolved. CDR3 size: 14 residues. Germline V gene sequence: CDR1 LNHNV, CDR2 YYDKDF (reference sequence). The germline V and J ends were trimmed by 7 bases and 4 bases, with 11 bases remaining between them. DNA of the CDR3: TGTGCCACCACCGAGGCGGTAGGGGCCAACGTCCTGACTTTC. This gives the protein CATTEAVGANVLTF.

This clonotype has more than one count but fewer than ten. The chain couples TRBV10-3 to TRBJ2-3, with 7 bases fitting TRBD1. CDR1 and CDR2 (germline): ENHRY, SYGVKD. CDR3 size: 13 residues. J lost 5 bases, V lost 8 bases, and 7 bases had no gene match. As DNA, the CDR3 is TGTGCCATCGGAACAGGGGATTTAGATACGCAGTATTTT. It encodes CAIGTGDLDTQYF.

V is TRBV7-2 and J is TRBJ2-3, with D perhaps TRBD1 or TRBD2 (5 bases each). There are 13 residues in the CDR3. V lost 6 bases and J 2 bases, leaving 9 bases between the germline ends. CDR1 is SGHTA, CDR2 FQGNSA, per germline. The CDR3 DNA is TGTGCCAGCAGTCGGGACCTCACAGATACGCAGTATTTT. Translated, it gives CASSRDLTDTQYF.

This clonotype appeared a few times. The V gene is TRBV5-6, the J gene TRBJ2-7, with 9 bases identical to TRBD1. Germline loops: CDR1 SGHDT, CDR2 YYEEEE. The CDR3 has 14 amino acids. The V segment lost 4 bases and the J segment 1 base; nucleotides outside the gene matches: 3. CDR3 residues: CASSPGQGSYEQYV. In DNA form, the CDR3 reads TGTGCCAGCAGCCCAGGACAGGGGTCCTACGAGCAGTACGTC.

This clonotype occurred many times. V gene TRBV20-1 combines with J gene TRBJ1-1, with unresolved D. Per germline, CDR1 DFQATT and CDR2 SNEGSKA (reference sequence). CDR3 length: 11 residues. The ends were cut back, 6 bases at V and 1 base at J, with 6 bases in the middle. DNA for the CDR3: TGCAGTGCCGCACGGAACACTGAAGCTTTCTTT. Translating it yields CSAARNTEAFF.

This clonotype was recorded a few times. The rearrangement joins TRBV29-1 to TRBJ2-1; 12 bases are shared with TRBD1. Losses at the gene ends were 7 bases for V and 7 bases for J; bases not matched to a gene: 8. This CDR3 has 14 residues. Germline lookup yields CDR1 SQVTM and CDR2 ANQGSEA. This CDR3 reads CSASGQGARNEQFF. For the CDR3, the DNA is TGCAGCGCTTCGGGACAGGGGGCCCGAAATGAGCAGTTCTTC.

The chain recombines TRBV20-1 with TRBJ2-5, with 9 bases aligning to TRBD2. This CDR3 has 13 amino acids. Germline-derived CDR1 and CDR2 are DFQATT and SNEGSKA (reference sequence). After removal of 7 bases from V and 6 bases from J, the junction contained 9 bases not matched to a gene. CDR3 residues: CSVPGGGAKTQYF. DNA for the CDR3: TGCAGTGTTCCTGGCGGGGGGGCTAAGACCCAGTACTTC.

The chain couples TRBV6-2 or TRBV6-3 to TRBJ1-1; D gene ambiguous. The length of the CDR3 is 15 residues. V was shortened by 6 bases and J by 5 bases, with 19 bases between the two germline ends. Looked up from germline, CDR1 is MNHEY and CDR2 is SVGEGT. The CDR3: CASSSLRVRKTEAFF. For the CDR3, the DNA is TGTGCCAGCAGCTCGTTACGGGTGAGGAAAACTGAAGCTTTCTTT.

This clonotype was observed many times. The V and J genes are TRBV6-5 and TRBJ1-1, with D possibly matching TRBD1 (6 bases). Trimming took 6 bases from V and 4 from J, leaving 12 bases between them. Germline V gene data show CDR1 as MNHEY and CDR2 as SVGAGI. This CDR3 has 13 amino acids. CDR3: CASRKGGSTEAFF. CDR3 sequence (DNA): TGTGCCAGCAGAAAGGGGGGGAGCACTGAAGCTTTCTTT.

The chain links TRBV28 to TRBJ1-1; 8 nucleotides match TRBD1. The CDR3 covers 17 residues. Looked up from germline, CDR1 is MDHEN and CDR2 is SYDVKM. V gave up 2 bases and J gave up 2 bases; unmatched junction bases: 10. CDR3 bases: TGTGCCAGCAGTTTAAGGGGACTGGACAGGGCTAACACTGAAGCTTTCTTT. Translating it yields CASSLRGLDRANTEAFF.

The chain recombines TRBV5-6 with TRBJ2-7, with 10 nucleotides matching TRBD2. With 0 bases clipped from V and 7 bases from J, the junction kept 7 bases outside the gene matches. There are 15 residues in the CDR3. Per the germline V gene, CDR1 is SGHDT and CDR2 is YYEEEE. CDR3 in DNA: TGTGCCAGCAGCTTGGTACTAGCGGGACGGGGAGAGCAGTACTTC. Amino acid sequence: CASSLVLAGRGEQYF. Full variable domain (remainder filled in from reference TRBV5-6 and TRBJ2-7): DAGVTQSPTHLIKTRGQQVTLRCSPKSGHDTVSWYQQALGQGPQFIFQYYEEEERQRGNFPDRFSGHQFPNYSSELNVNALLLGDSALYLCASSLVLAGRGEQYFGPGTRLTVT.

The chain combines TRBV5-1 with TRBJ2-3, with 10 bases lining up with TRBD2. Germline V CDR1 and CDR2: SGHRS, YFSETQ. Trimming removed 2 bases from V and 8 bases from J; junction bases left unmatched: 11. The CDR3 totals 16 residues. The CDR3 DNA reads TGCGCCAGCAGCTTAGGACTAGCGGTTCTGAGCGTTACGCAGTATTTT. Translating gives CASSLGLAVLSVTQYF.

This clonotype turned up a few times. The rearrangement joins TRBV6-1 to TRBJ2-1; 14 bases map to TRBD2. Looked up from germline, CDR1 is MNHNS and CDR2 is SASEGT. V lost 8 bases to trimming and J lost 10 bases; unmatched junction nucleotides: 4. The CDR3 extends over 13 amino acids. CDR3 bases: TGTGCCAGCCGACTAGCGGGGGGGCGAGAGCAGTTCTTC. It yields the protein CASRLAGGREQFF.